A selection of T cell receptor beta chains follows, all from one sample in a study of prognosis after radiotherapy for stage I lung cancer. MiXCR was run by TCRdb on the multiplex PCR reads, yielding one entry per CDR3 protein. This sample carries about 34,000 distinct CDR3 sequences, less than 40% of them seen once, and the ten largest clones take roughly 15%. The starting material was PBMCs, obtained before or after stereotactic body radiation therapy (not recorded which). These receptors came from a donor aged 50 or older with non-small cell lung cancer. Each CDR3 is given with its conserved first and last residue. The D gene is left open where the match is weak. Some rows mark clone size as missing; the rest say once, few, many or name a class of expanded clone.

TGTGCCAGCAGTTTCGGGCCGAACACTGAAGCTTTCTTT | CASSFGPNTEAFF | many | TRBJ1-1 | TRBV27 | -
TGTGCCAGCACCGCTTGGACAGGGGTCCTTATTTCCTACAATGAGCAGTTCTTC | CASTAWTGVLISYNEQFF | - | TRBJ2-1 | TRBV28 | TRBD1
TGTGCTAGTGGTTTGGTAGATACGCAGTATTTT | CASGLVDTQYF | many | TRBJ2-3 | TRBV12-5 | -
TGTGCCAGCAGCTTCGGGGGCGGGAATGAGCAGTTCTTC | CASSFGGGNEQFF | - | TRBJ2-1 | TRBV5-6 | -
TGCAGTGCTAGAGACGTTAGTAACTATGGCTACACCTTC | CSARDVSNYGYTF | many | TRBJ1-2 | TRBV20-1 | -
TGTGCCAGCAGCCAAGAAACAGGGATCGGTTACAATGAGCAGTTCTTC | CASSQETGIGYNEQFF | many | TRBJ2-1 | TRBV3-1 | -
TGTGCCAGCACCCCGGCGGGGGCGAGGGGCTACACCTTC | CASTPAGARGYTF | - | TRBJ1-2 | TRBV12-3/TRBV12-4 | -
TGTGCCAGCAGTCTCGGGGGTCAGCCCCAGCATTTT | CASSLGGQPQHF | many | TRBJ1-5 | TRBV12-3/TRBV12-4 | -
TGTGCCACCAGCAGAGATATCGTCCAGCGGGGGGCGGGGATACAAGAGACCCAGTACTTC | CATSRDIVQRGAGIQETQYF | few | TRBJ2-5 | TRBV15 | TRBD2
TGTGCCAGCAGTGTAGGGTCGGGGTCTGCTGAAGCTTTCTTT | CASSVGSGSAEAFF | many | TRBJ1-1 | TRBV12-3/TRBV12-4 | -
TGTGCCAGCAAGTCGGAAAAGGTTTTTTACGAGCAGTACTTC | CASKSEKVFYEQYF | many | TRBJ2-7 | TRBV28 | -
TGTGCCACCAGTGATCCCCAAGTATTCGAGGGCCAGTACTTC | CATSDPQVFEGQYF | many | TRBJ2-5 | TRBV24-1 | -
TGTGCCAGCCGGAGGGGGCTGATGGGTACGCAGTATTTT | CASRRGLMGTQYF | many | TRBJ2-3 | TRBV6-1 | -
TGTGCCAGCAGCTTATTAGCGGGGGGGTTTTACGAGCAGTACTTC | CASSLLAGGFYEQYF | many | TRBJ2-7 | TRBV11-2 | TRBD2
TGTGCCAGCAGGTCTGGGGGCATCGAGAATTCACCCCTCCACTTT | CASRSGGIENSPLHF | - | TRBJ1-6 | TRBV6-1 | -
TGTGCCACCAGTGTCGCCGGGACAGGGAAAGAGACCCAGTACTTC | CATSVAGTGKETQYF | many | TRBJ2-5 | TRBV24-1 | TRBD1
TGTGCCAGCATCCGGGACGGGCTCTCTGGGGCCAACGTCCTGACTTTC | CASIRDGLSGANVLTF | - | TRBJ2-6 | TRBV27 | -
TGTGCCAGCAGCTTAGGGGGGTTTCGATCACCCCTCCACTTT | CASSLGGFRSPLHF | many | TRBJ1-6 | TRBV7-8 | -
TGCGCCAGCAGCCAAGACGGAGGAACTGGAAACACCATATATTTT | CASSQDGGTGNTIYF | many | TRBJ1-3 | TRBV4-1 | -
TGTGCCAGCAGCCCCGGACTAGCGGGGTGGTACGAGCAGTACTTC | CASSPGLAGWYEQYF | many | TRBJ2-7 | TRBV11-2 | TRBD2
TGCGCCAGCAGCTTGCTATTGGGACAGGACGACACGCAGTATTTT | CASSLLLGQDDTQYF | - | TRBJ2-3 | TRBV5-1 | TRBD1
TGCGCCAGCAGCTCCACGGGCCCCCCGAACACTGAAGCTTTCTTT | CASSSTGPPNTEAFF | many | TRBJ1-1 | TRBV5-1 | -
TGTGCCAGTAACGGACAGATCTATGGCTACACCTTC | CASNGQIYGYTF | many | TRBJ1-2 | TRBV28 | -
TGCGCCAGCAGCCAAGAGAGGAAAAAACTGTTTTTT | CASSQERKKLFF | many | TRBJ1-4 | TRBV4-1 | -
TGTGCCAGCCGGACAGGGGGTGAGACCCAGTACTTC | CASRTGGETQYF | many | TRBJ2-5 | TRBV28 | TRBD1
TGCGCCAGCAGCTCTACCGGGACTAGCTTGGGCGGGGAGCTGTTTTTT | CASSSTGTSLGGELFF | - | TRBJ2-2 | TRBV5-1 | TRBD2
TGTGCCTGGAACTCAGGGTCCAATCAGCCCCAGCATTTT | CAWNSGSNQPQHF | many | TRBJ1-5 | TRBV30 | -
TGCGCCAGCAGCTCCCGAACCAGGGTTTACGAGCAGTACTTC | CASSSRTRVYEQYF | - | TRBJ2-7 | TRBV5-1 | -
TGTGCCAGTTTTGACAGAATCTATGGCTACACCTTC | CASFDRIYGYTF | many | TRBJ1-2 | TRBV28 | -
TGTGCCAGTGGGAGACAGGGCGAGCAGTACTTC | CASGRQGEQYF | many | TRBJ2-7 | TRBV28 | TRBD1
TGTGCCAGCAGTCACCCCAGAGGGGACGAGCAGTACTTC | CASSHPRGDEQYF | - | TRBJ2-7 | TRBV6-2/TRBV6-3 | -
TGTTCCAGTAAGGGCACAAGCGATACCCAGTACTTC | CSSKGTSDTQYF | - | TRBJ2-5 | TRBV19 | -
TGCAGTGCTAGGTCCCACCAGGGGGCGGACACTGAAGCTTTCTTT | CSARSHQGADTEAFF | - | TRBJ1-1 | TRBV20-1 | TRBD1
TGCAGTGCTAGAGAACCACTAGCGGGAGTGAAAGAGACCCAGTACTTC | CSAREPLAGVKETQYF | many | TRBJ2-5 | TRBV20-1 | TRBD2
TGTGCCAGCTCGAGCGGGACAGGGGGGGGCAATGAGCAGTTCTTC | CASSSGTGGGNEQFF | - | TRBJ2-1 | TRBV25-1 | TRBD1
TGTGCCAGCAGCTGGAGCGGGAAGGCCTACGAGCAGTACTTC | CASSWSGKAYEQYF | many | TRBJ2-7 | TRBV5-4 | TRBD2
TGTGCCAGCAGCTACCCTCCCCAGGGGGCTAATTCACCCCTCCACTTT | CASSYPPQGANSPLHF | many | TRBJ1-6 | TRBV6-5 | TRBD1
TGTGCCAGCCTTCAGGACAGAGCGAACACCGGGGAGCTGTTTTTT | CASLQDRANTGELFF | - | TRBJ2-2 | TRBV2 | -
TGTGCCACCAGCCCCAGTCAGAGCTCCTACAATGAGCAGTTCTTC | CATSPSQSSYNEQFF | many | TRBJ2-1 | TRBV15 | -
TGTGCCAGCAGCTACGAGAGTGAGGGGGCCGGGGAGCTGTTTTTT | CASSYESEGAGELFF | - | TRBJ2-2 | TRBV6-2/TRBV6-3 | -
TGCGCCAGCAGTCCGGAGGGTGAGACCCAGTACTTC | CASSPEGETQYF | many | TRBJ2-5 | TRBV5-1 | -
TGTGCCAGCAGCTCGGACAGTTTCTTAGCTCACGAGCAGTACTTC | CASSSDSFLAHEQYF | - | TRBJ2-7 | TRBV9 | -
TGTGCCAGCCGAAGGGCAGGACAGATAACGCAGTATTTT | CASRRAGQITQYF | - | TRBJ2-3 | TRBV28 | -
TGTGCCAGCAGCTCGGCAGAGACCCAGTACTTC | CASSSAETQYF | many | TRBJ2-5 | TRBV11-3 | -
TGTGCCAGTGTTAGCGGGAGGGCCACAGATACGCAGTATTTT | CASVSGRATDTQYF | - | TRBJ2-3 | TRBV27 | TRBD2
TGTGCCAGCAGTTTAGAGGTTTCCTACAATGAGCAGTTCTTC | CASSLEVSYNEQFF | many | TRBJ2-1 | TRBV28 | -